This T cell receptor (beta chain) stems from a study of blood T cell repertoires in COVID-19. On the study more broadly: The United States, Italy and Spain supplied acute and convalescent COVID-19 samples. The cDNA or gDNA used as material had been derived from T cells, B-cell-depleted T cells, or PBMCs.

Methods used by the authors: Amplification with reference gene primers provided the estimates of nucleated cell counts. Data came from immunoSEQ multiplex PCR; TCRdb stores just in-frame clones and leaves some out. V, J and clone size were drawn from that table, and D and trimming were deduced from the DNA. This table holds 200,000 to 300,000 clones, 85% to 90% found once. This clonotype originated in a middle-aged woman with acute or convalescent COVID-19. Input material: peripheral blood.

CDR3 sequence (DNA): TGTGCCAGCAGCAAATTGCAGGCGTCTAACTATGGCTACACCTTC. This encodes CASSKLQASNYGYTF. The chain carries TRBV21-1 and TRBJ1-2; the table gives TRBD1 as D, unverified against the DNA. TRBV21-1 is a known pseudogene. The CDR3 is 15 residues long.